A single sample gave rise to the 19 T cell receptor beta chains below, sequenced in a study of T-cell memory formation after mild COVID-19. TCRdb used MiXCR to reprocess the 5' RACE reads, holding one entry per CDR3 protein. The sample lists about 190,000 distinct CDR3 sequences; around 26% were seen once. Sequencing used PBMCs or a T cell subset sorted from them (not recorded which). The receptors come from an adult woman who had mild COVID-19 (a few samples of this study predate the infection). Cell type and time point are not known.

This clonotype showed up just a few times. The rearrangement joins TRBV7-8 to TRBJ1-2, with 9 bases aligning to TRBD1. V lost 1 base and J lost 3; bases outside the gene matches: 6. CDR3 length equals 16 residues. Germline-derived CDR1 and CDR2 are SGHVS and FQNEAQ. The CDR3 region is CASSLGVGQGYYGYTF. In DNA form, the CDR3 reads TGTGCCAGCAGCTTAGGGGTCGGACAGGGGTACTATGGCTACACCTTC.

V is TRBV12-3 or TRBV12-4 and J is TRBJ2-2; tentative D call: TRBD1 (6 bases). Trimming cost V 6 bases and J 4 bases, with 12 bases left between them. The CDR3 runs 14 residues. CDR3 region: CASRSTGSTGELFF. In DNA, the CDR3 is TGTGCCAGCAGGTCCACAGGGAGCACCGGGGAGCTGTTTTTT.

There are a few counts of this clonotype. This CDR3 reads CASSYVWGLTSSYEQYF. DNA for the CDR3: TGTGCCAGCAGTTACGTCTGGGGGTTGACGAGCTCCTACGAGCAGTACTTC. This chain connects TRBV6-2 or TRBV6-3 to TRBJ2-7; D possibly matches TRBD1 or TRBD2 (5 bases each). This CDR3 spans 17 amino acids. V was trimmed by 2 bases and J by 0 bases, leaving 17 bases between them. CDR1 MNHEY and CDR2 SVGEGT come from the germline V gene.

CDR3 nucleotide sequence: TGTGCCTGGAGCCCCGGCAGGGGGTTGAGTGGCTACACCTTC. It specifies CAWSPGRGLSGYTF. The chain has TRBV30 and TRBJ1-2, with 7 bases lining up with TRBD1. The CDR3 is made up of 14 amino acids. CDR1 is GTSNPN, CDR2 SVGIG, per germline (reference sequence). After removal of 3 bases from V and 7 bases from J, the junction contained 11 bases not matched to a gene.

The chain employs TRBV20-1 and TRBJ2-3, with 7 positions matching TRBD2. Per germline, CDR1 DFQATT and CDR2 SNEGSKA (reference sequence). The ends lost 5 bases at V and 0 bases at J; junction bases unmatched: 8. The CDR3 runs 15 residues. The CDR3 DNA is TGCAGTGCTCGACCGCAACTAGCGAGCACAGATACGCAGTATTTT. This codes for CSARPQLASTDTQYF.

This clonotype was observed once. This chain joins TRBV6-6 and TRBJ2-5; the match to TRBD1 covers 7 bases. The germline CDR1 and CDR2 sequences are MNHNY and SVGAGI (reference sequence). The CDR3 is 18 residues long. V was pared by 6 bases and J by 1 base, with 17 bases of the junction left unmatched. CDR3 sequence: CASSRTGVQFSFQETQYF. CDR3 nucleotide sequence: TGTGCCAGCAGCAGAACAGGGGTCCAATTTTCTTTCCAAGAGACCCAGTACTTC.

This sequence joins TRBV7-3 and TRBJ2-2; 7 nucleotides match TRBD1. This CDR3 region has 16 residues. Germline loops: CDR1 SGHTA, CDR2 FQGTGA. Trimming cost V 6 bases and J 6 bases; bases outside gene matches: 13. The CDR3: CASRLNQGVVAGELFF. The CDR3 nucleotides read TGTGCCAGCAGGCTCAACCAGGGGGTTGTAGCCGGGGAGCTGTTTTTT.

The V and J genes are TRBV27 and TRBJ2-5, with 15 bases identical to TRBD2. V shed 6 bases, J shed 3 bases, and the junction held 5 bases outside the gene matches. Germline-derived CDR1 and CDR2 are MNHEY and SMNVEV (reference sequence). The CDR3 is made up of 16 amino acids. CDR3 residues: CASSQGTSGRKETQYF. DNA of the CDR3: TGTGCCAGCAGCCAAGGGACTAGCGGGAGGAAAGAGACCCAGTACTTC.

The chain links TRBV7-6 to TRBJ2-1, with TRBD1 matching 12 bases. The germline V gene encodes CDR1 SGHVS and CDR2 FNYEAQ. This CDR3 spans 14 amino acids. Trimming cost V 5 bases and J 9 bases; bases outside gene matches: 5. CDR3 coding DNA: TGTGCCAGCAGCCCGGGACAGGGGGCCACTGAGCAGTTCTTC. Amino acids: CASSPGQGATEQFF.

The CDR3 bases are TGTGCCAGCAGCGTAGACGTGGGAGGGGTCACAGATACGCAGTATTTT. It is translated as CASSVDVGGVTDTQYF. The gene calls are TRBV9 and TRBJ2-3, with 7 positions matching TRBD2. This CDR3 is 16 amino acids long. Germline-derived CDR1 and CDR2 are SGDLS and YYNGEE. Trimming at V came to 0 bases and at J to 2 bases, leaving 6 bases not matched to a gene.

This chain joins TRBV3-1 and TRBJ2-1; 11 positions match TRBD2. CDR3 length equals 16 residues. Looked up from germline, CDR1 is LGHDT and CDR2 is YNNKEL (reference sequence). V was pared by 3 bases and J by 7 bases, with 8 bases of the junction left unmatched. CDR3 coding DNA: TGTGCCAGCAGCCACTCGACTAGCGGGGCTCGGAATGAGCAGTTCTTC. Translated, it gives CASSHSTSGARNEQFF.

This clonotype was observed a handful of times. This chain links TRBV5-5 with TRBJ2-2; D is unresolved. From germline, CDR1 is SGHKS and CDR2 YYEKEE (reference sequence). The V and J ends lost 0 bases and 7 bases respectively, with 4 bases between them. CDR3 length: 12 amino acids. CDR3 amino acids: CASSLEVGELFF. The DNA for the CDR3 is TGTGCCAGCAGCTTGGAGGTCGGGGAGCTGTTTTTT.

This clonotype was found a few times. This sequence joins TRBV11-3 and TRBJ2-3; perhaps D is TRBD1 or TRBD2 (6 bases each). The CDR3 contains 12 residues. V gave up 5 bases and J gave up 6 bases, with 9 bases separating them. Germline loops: CDR1 SGHNT, CDR2 YENEEA. The CDR3 region is CASSEGGDTQYF. CDR3 in DNA: TGTGCCAGCAGCGAAGGGGGGGATACGCAGTATTTT. The variable domain in full, completed from reference TRBV11-3 and TRBJ2-3, reads EAGVVQSPRYKIIEKKQPVAFWCNPISGHNTLYWYLQNLGQGPELLIRYENEEAVDDSQLPKDRFSAERLKGVDSTLKIQPAELGDSAVYLCASSEGGDTQYFGPGTRLTVL.

The chain has TRBV7-6 and TRBJ1-4, with D possibly TRBD1 on 6 matching bases. This CDR3 is built from 15 residues. Germline values: CDR1 SGHVS, CDR2 FNYEAQ. Trimming shortened V by 1 base and J by 14 bases, and 20 bases separated the two germline ends. The CDR3 DNA reads as TGTGCCAGCAGCTTAGGCTCGGATGGGGGGCGAGGGCTGTTTTTT. As protein: CASSLGSDGGRGLFF.

The CDR3 loop is CASSRQRTENTEAFF. The CDR3, as DNA: TGCGCCAGCAGCCGCCAGAGGACGGAGAACACTGAAGCTTTCTTT. V usage is TRBV5-1 and J usage is TRBJ1-1; D ambiguous. V dropped 4 bases and J dropped 1 base, with 14 bases sitting between them. In germline, CDR1 is SGHRS, CDR2 YFSETQ. This CDR3 is built from 15 residues.

In nucleotides, the CDR3 is TGTGCCATCTGGGTTTTTGGCTACACCTTC. The encoded protein is CAIWVFGYTF. The gene calls are TRBV7-2 and TRBJ1-2; D ambiguous. The CDR3 totals 10 residues. V dropped 10 bases and J dropped 7 bases, with 10 bases sitting between them. Germline V lookup: CDR1 SGHTA, CDR2 FQGNSA.

This clonotype was seen only a few times. The chain carries TRBV12-5 and TRBJ2-3; D gene unclear. The CDR3 extends over 13 amino acids. V was clipped by 6 bases and J by 6 bases, with 13 bases between them. Germline lookup yields CDR1 LGHNT and CDR2 FRNRAP. As DNA, the CDR3 is TGTGCTAGTGGCCGTTGGGTGGGTGATACGCAGTATTTT. It specifies CASGRWVGDTQYF.

This clonotype was seen a few times. The chain uses TRBV7-6 and TRBJ1-6, with D hard to call. This CDR3 has 15 residues. Germline loops: CDR1 SGHVS, CDR2 FNYEAQ. Trimming took 5 bases from V and 7 from J, leaving 15 bases between them. The CDR3 is CASSPGRSSNSPLHF. CDR3 nucleotide sequence: TGTGCCAGCAGCCCCGGGAGATCGAGCAATTCACCCCTCCACTTT.

The rearrangement links TRBV24-1 to TRBJ1-6; D unclear. The CDR3 consists of 11 residues. V dropped 3 bases and J dropped 7 bases, with 0 bases sitting between them. The germline CDR1 and CDR2 sequences are KGHDR and SFDVKD. The CDR3 DNA reads as TGTGCCACCAGTGATAATTCACCCCTCCACTTT. Protein sequence: CATSDNSPLHF.